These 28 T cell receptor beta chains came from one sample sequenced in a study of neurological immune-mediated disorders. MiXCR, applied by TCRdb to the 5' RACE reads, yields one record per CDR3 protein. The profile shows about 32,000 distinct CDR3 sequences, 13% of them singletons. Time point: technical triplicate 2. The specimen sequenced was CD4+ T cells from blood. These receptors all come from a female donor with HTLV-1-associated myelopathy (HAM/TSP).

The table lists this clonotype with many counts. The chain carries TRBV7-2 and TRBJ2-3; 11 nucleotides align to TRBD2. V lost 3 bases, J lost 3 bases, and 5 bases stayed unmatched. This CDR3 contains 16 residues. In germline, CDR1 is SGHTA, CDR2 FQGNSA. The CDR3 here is CASSFLSGGATDTQYF. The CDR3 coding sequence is TGTGCCAGCAGCTTCCTTAGCGGGGGGGCTACAGATACGCAGTATTTT.

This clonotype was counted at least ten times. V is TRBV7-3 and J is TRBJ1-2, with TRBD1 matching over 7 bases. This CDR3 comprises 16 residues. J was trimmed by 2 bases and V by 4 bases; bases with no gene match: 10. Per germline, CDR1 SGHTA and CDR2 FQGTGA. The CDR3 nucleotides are TGTGCCAGCAGCTCCCCAGGAGGGACAGAGAACTATGGCTACACCTTC. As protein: CASSSPGGTENYGYTF.

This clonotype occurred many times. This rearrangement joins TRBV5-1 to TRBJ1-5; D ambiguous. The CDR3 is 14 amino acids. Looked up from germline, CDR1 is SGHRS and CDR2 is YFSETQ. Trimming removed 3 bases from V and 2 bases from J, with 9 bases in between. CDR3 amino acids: CASSSGIRNQPQHF. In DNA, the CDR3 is TGCGCCAGCAGCTCCGGGATTCGCAATCAGCCCCAGCATTTT.

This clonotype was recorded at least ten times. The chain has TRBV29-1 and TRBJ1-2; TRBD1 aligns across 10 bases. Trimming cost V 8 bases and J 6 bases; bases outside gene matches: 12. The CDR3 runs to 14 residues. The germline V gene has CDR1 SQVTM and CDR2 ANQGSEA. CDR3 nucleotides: TGCAGCCTTAGGACCCCCGGGACAGGGGATGGCTACACCTTC. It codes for CSLRTPGTGDGYTF.

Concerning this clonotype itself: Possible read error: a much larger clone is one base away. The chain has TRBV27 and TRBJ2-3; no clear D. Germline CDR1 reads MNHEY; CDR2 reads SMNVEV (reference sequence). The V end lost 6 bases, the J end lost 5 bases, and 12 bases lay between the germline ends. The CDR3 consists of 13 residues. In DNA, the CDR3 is TGTGCCAGCAGCCACGAACGGCTAGATACGCAGTATTTT. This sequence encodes CASSHERLDTQYF.

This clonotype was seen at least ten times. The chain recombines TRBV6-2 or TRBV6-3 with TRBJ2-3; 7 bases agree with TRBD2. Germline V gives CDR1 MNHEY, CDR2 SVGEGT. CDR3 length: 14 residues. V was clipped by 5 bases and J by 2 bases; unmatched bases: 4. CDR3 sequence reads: CASSLAENTDTQYF. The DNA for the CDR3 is TGTGCCAGCAGTCTAGCGGAAAACACAGATACGCAGTATTTT.

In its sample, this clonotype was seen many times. In DNA form, the CDR3 reads TGCGCCAGCAGTGAGGACTTCTACAATGAGCAGTTCTTC. It encodes CASSEDFYNEQFF. V is TRBV5-1 and J is TRBJ2-1, with D maybe TRBD2 (5 bases). The V end lost 5 bases, the J end lost 3 bases, and 9 bases lay between the germline ends. In germline, CDR1 is SGHRS, CDR2 YFSETQ. The CDR3 is 13 amino acids. Supplemented by reference TRBV5-1 and TRBJ2-1, the full variable domain reads KAGVTQTPRYLIKTRGQQVTLSCSPISGHRSVSWYQQTPGQGLQFLFEYFSETQRNKGNFPGRFSGRQFSNSRSEMNVSTLELGDSALYLCASSEDFYNEQFFGPGTRLTVL.

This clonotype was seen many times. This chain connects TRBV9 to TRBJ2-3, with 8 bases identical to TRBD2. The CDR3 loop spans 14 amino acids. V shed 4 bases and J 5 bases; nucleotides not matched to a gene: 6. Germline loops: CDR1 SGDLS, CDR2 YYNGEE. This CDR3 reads CASSPREGIDTQYF. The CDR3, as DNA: TGTGCCAGCAGCCCCCGGGAGGGGATAGATACGCAGTATTTT.

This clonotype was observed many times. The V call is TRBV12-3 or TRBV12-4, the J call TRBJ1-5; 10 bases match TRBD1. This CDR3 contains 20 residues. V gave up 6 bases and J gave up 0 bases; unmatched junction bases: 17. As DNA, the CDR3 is TGTGCCAGCAGATCCCATCCAGGGACAGGGGAGGGAGCTAGCAATCAGCCCCAGCATTTT. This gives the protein CASRSHPGTGEGASNQPQHF.

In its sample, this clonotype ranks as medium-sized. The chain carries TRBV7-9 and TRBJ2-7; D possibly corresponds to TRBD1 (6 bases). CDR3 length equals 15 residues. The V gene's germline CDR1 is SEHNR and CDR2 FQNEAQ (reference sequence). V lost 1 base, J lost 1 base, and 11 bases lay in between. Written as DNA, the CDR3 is TGTGCCAGCAGCTTAGTCGTAGGGGGATCCTACGAGCAGTACTTC. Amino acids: CASSLVVGGSYEQYF.

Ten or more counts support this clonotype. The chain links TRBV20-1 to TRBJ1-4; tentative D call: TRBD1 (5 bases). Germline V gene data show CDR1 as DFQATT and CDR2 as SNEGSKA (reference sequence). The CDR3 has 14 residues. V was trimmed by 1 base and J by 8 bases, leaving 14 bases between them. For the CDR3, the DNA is TGCAGTGCTAGAGGACTCAGACAGCAAGAAAAACTGTTTTTT. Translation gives CSARGLRQQEKLFF.

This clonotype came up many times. In DNA form, the CDR3 reads TGTGCCAGCAGCTACAGGAGGAGCGGGGGGTACCAAGAGACCCAGTACTTC. It encodes CASSYRRSGGYQETQYF. J is TRBJ2-5 and V is TRBV5-6, with 9 bases matching TRBD2. Trimming removed 3 bases from V and 0 bases from J; junction bases left unmatched: 9. CDR1 is SGHDT and CDR2 is YYEEEE in the germline V gene. The length of the CDR3 is 17 residues.

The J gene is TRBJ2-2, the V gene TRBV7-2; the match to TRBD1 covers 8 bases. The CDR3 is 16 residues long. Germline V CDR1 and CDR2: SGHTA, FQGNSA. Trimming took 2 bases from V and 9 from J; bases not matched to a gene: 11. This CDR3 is CASSLCTGQGVRELFF. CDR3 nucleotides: TGTGCCAGCAGCTTATGTACCGGACAGGGTGTGAGGGAGCTGTTTTTT. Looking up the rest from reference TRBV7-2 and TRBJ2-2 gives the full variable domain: GAGVSQSPSNKVTEKGKDVELRCDPISGHTALYWYRQSLGQGLEFLIYFQGNSAPDKSGLPSDRFSAERTGGSVSTLTIQRTQQEDSAVYLCASSLCTGQGVRELFFGEGSRLTVL.

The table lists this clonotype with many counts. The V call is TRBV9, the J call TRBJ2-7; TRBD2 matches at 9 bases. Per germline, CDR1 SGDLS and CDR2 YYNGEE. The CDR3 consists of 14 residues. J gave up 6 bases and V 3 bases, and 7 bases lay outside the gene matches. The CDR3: CASSATGTSSEQYF. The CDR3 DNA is TGTGCCAGCAGCGCCACCGGGACTAGCTCCGAGCAGTACTTC.

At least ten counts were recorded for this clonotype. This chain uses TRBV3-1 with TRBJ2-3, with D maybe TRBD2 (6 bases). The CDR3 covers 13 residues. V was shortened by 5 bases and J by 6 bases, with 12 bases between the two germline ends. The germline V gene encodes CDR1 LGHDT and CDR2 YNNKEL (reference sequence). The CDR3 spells CASSLGGPDTQYF. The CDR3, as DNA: TGTGCCAGCAGCTTGGGAGGTCCCGATACGCAGTATTTT.

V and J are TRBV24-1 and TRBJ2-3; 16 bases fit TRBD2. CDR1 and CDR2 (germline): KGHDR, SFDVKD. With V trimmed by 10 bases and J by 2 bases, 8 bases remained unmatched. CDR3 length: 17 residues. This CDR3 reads CATAGTSGGAITDTQYF. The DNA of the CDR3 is TGTGCCACAGCCGGGACTAGCGGGGGGGCTATCACAGATACGCAGTATTTT.

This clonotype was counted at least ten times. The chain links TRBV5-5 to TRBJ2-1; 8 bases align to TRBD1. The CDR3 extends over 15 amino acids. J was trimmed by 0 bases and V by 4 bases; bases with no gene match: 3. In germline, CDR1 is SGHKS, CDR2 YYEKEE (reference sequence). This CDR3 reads CASSHGQGSYNEQFF. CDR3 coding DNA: TGTGCCAGCAGCCACGGACAGGGCTCCTACAATGAGCAGTTCTTC.

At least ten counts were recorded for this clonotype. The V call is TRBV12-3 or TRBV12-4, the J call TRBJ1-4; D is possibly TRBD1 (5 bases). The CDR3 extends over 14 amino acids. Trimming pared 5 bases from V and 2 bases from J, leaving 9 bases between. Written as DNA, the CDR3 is TGTGCCAGCAGTCCGCGGGACACTAATGAAAAACTGTTTTTT. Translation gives CASSPRDTNEKLFF.

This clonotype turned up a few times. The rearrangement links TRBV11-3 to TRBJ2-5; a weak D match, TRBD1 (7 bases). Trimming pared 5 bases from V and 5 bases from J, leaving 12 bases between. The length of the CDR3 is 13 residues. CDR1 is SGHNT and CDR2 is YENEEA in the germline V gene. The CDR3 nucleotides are TGTGCCAGCAGCACACAGGGGAGGGAGACCCAGTACTTC. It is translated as CASSTQGRETQYF.

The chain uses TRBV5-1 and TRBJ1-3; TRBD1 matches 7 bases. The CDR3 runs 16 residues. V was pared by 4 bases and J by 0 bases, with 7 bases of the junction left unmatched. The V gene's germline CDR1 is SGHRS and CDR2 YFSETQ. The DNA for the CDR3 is TGCGCCAGCAGCGTAGGGGGCTCAAACTCTGGAAACACCATATATTTT. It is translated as CASSVGGSNSGNTIYF.

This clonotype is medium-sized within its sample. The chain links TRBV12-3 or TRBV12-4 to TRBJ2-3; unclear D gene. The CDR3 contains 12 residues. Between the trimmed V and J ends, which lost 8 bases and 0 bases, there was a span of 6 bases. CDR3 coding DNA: TGTGCCAGCGCAACTAGCACAGATACGCAGTATTTT. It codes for CASATSTDTQYF.

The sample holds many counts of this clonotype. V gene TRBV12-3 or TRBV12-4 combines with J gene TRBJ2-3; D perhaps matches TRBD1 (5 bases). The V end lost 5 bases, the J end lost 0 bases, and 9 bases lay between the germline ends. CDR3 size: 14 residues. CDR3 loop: CASSRRQSTDTQYF. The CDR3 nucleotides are TGTGCCAGCAGTCGCCGACAGAGCACAGATACGCAGTATTTT.

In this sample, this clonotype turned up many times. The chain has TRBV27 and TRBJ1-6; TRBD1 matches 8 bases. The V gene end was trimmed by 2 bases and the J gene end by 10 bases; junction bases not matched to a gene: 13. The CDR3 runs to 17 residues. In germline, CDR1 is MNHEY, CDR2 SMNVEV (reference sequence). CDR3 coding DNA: TGTGCCAGCAGTTTAGGCCAGGGGGCCTCTCGGGGCTCACCCCTCCACTTT. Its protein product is CASSLGQGASRGSPLHF.

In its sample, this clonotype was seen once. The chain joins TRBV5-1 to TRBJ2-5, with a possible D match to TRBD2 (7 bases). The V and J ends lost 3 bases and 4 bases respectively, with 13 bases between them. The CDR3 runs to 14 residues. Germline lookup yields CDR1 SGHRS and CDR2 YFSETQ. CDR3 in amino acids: CASSWGGGGETQYF. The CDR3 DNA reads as TGCGCCAGCAGCTGGGGGGGCGGGGGAGAGACCCAGTACTTC.

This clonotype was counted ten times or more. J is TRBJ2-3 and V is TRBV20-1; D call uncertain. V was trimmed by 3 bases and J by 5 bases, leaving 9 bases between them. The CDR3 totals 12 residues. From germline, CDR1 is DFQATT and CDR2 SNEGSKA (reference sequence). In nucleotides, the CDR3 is TGCAGTGCTAGTAAACCTGGAGATACGCAGTATTTT. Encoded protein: CSASKPGDTQYF.

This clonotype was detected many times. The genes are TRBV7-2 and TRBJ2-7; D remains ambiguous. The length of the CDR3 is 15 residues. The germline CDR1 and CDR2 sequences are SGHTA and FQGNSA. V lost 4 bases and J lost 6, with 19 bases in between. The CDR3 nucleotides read TGTGCCAGCAGCTCGAGCGCTGTTTGGGCTCGCGAGCAGTACTTC. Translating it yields CASSSSAVWAREQYF.

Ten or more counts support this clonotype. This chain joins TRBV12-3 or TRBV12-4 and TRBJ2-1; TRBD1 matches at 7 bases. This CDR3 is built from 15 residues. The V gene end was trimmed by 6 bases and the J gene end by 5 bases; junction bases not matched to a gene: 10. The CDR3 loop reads CASRPERGRNNEQFF. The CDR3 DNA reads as TGTGCCAGCAGACCCGAGAGGGGGCGTAACAATGAGCAGTTCTTC.

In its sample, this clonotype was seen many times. CDR3 in DNA: TGTGCTAGTGGTTGGGGCAGCGGGAGGGCCGCCAGGAATGAGCAGTTCTTC. This translates into CASGWGSGRAARNEQFF. The chain employs TRBV12-5 and TRBJ2-1, with 10 bases that match TRBD2. CDR1 is LGHNT, CDR2 FRNRAP, per germline. The CDR3 spans 17 residues. Trimming at V came to 4 bases and at J to 7 bases, leaving 13 bases not matched to a gene.